This TCR beta chain was identified in a study of control samples from healthy donors and cancer patients. The CDR3 has 13 residues. The germline V gene encodes CDR1 SGHDN and CDR2 FVKESK. V dropped 2 bases and J dropped 7 bases, with 6 bases sitting between them. Only in-frame clones appear in the TCRdb table, and some are missing; sequencing was by immunoSEQ multiplex PCR. The sample includes approximately 150,000 clones, 94% of them seen just once. This TCR derives from a man aged 40-50 years in good health. The source material was blood. J is TRBJ1-6 and V is TRBV14, with a tentative D call TRBD1 (6 bases). The CDR3 region is CASSQTGNSPLHF. The CDR3 region has the DNA TGTGCCAGCAGCCAAACAGGGAATTCACCCCTCCACTTT. The whole variable domain, remainder taken from reference TRBV14 and TRBJ1-6, is EAGVTQFPSHSVIEKGQTVTLRCDPISGHDNLYWYRRVMGKEIKFLLHFVKESKQDESGMPNNRFLAERTGGTYSTLKVQPAELEDSGVYFCASSQTGNSPLHFGNGTRLTVT.